A single sample is the source of the 18 T cell receptor beta chains below, sequenced in a study of metastatic and nonmetastatic thyroid tumors. TCRdb re-analyzed the PCR reads through MiXCR. This repertoire shows over 50,000 clones, 25% to 30% found once; its top ten account for approximately 15%. Patients were all untreated before their thyroid surgery. Sequencing was done on a sample of blood. These receptors all come from a female donor with papillary thyroid cancer or a benign thyroid nodule (not recorded which). Some clones in this sample may be carry-over from other donors' samples.

In its sample, this clone was seen a few times. The chain combines TRBV19 with TRBJ1-5; 8 bases agree with TRBD1. With V trimmed by 6 bases and J by 7 bases, 5 bases remained unmatched. This CDR3 is built from 13 residues. CDR1 and CDR2 from the germline V gene are LNHDA and SQIVND (reference sequence). CDR3 protein: CASRTGVKQPQHF. Written as DNA, the CDR3 is TGTGCCAGTAGGACAGGGGTAAAACAGCCCCAGCATTTT.

The chain recombines TRBV20-1 with TRBJ2-1, with TRBD2 as a possible D gene (6 bases). Germline V gene lookup returns CDR1 DFQATT and CDR2 SNEGSKA (reference sequence). This CDR3 has 14 amino acids. V lost 3 bases, J lost 8 bases, and 17 bases lay in between. The chain's CDR3 is CSARRTGVVDEQFF. CDR3 nucleotides: TGCAGTGCTAGGAGAACGGGAGTTGTTGATGAGCAGTTCTTC.

There are many counts of this clone. V is TRBV20-1 and J is TRBJ2-1; a possible D gene is TRBD2 (5 bases). Germline lookup yields CDR1 DFQATT and CDR2 SNEGSKA (reference sequence). Deletions cut 5 bases from V and 4 bases from J, with 24 bases between. The CDR3 is 17 amino acids. The CDR3 protein is CSAGDIKGDYQYNEQFF. The CDR3 DNA reads TGCAGTGCTGGGGATATTAAGGGAGACTACCAATACAATGAGCAGTTCTTC.

This clone was counted between two and nine times. The chain is built from TRBV7-3 and TRBJ1-2; the match to TRBD1 covers 7 bases. Trimming took 6 bases from V and 3 from J; bases not matched to a gene: 10. CDR1 and CDR2 (germline): SGHTA, FQGTGA. This CDR3 contains 15 residues. The CDR3 protein is CASRPNRGGDYGYTF. The CDR3 DNA sequence: TGTGCCAGCAGACCAAACAGGGGTGGCGACTATGGCTACACCTTC.

The V call is TRBV11-3, the J call TRBJ2-7, with a tentative D call TRBD2 (6 bases). Trimming left V 4 bases short and J 3 bases short, with 19 bases between. Germline lookup yields CDR1 SGHNT and CDR2 YENEEA. This CDR3 is built from 16 residues. CDR3 in DNA: TGTGCCAGCAGCTCCAGGGACTCTCCTTTTGTCTACGAGCAGTACTTC. This sequence encodes CASSSRDSPFVYEQYF.

This clone was seen a handful of times. The chain combines TRBV6-2 or TRBV6-3 with TRBJ1-1, with D possibly TRBD1 on 6 matching bases. Germline V gene sequence: CDR1 MNHEY, CDR2 SVGEGT. The CDR3 loop spans 15 amino acids. V lost 2 bases to trimming and J lost 6 bases, with 16 bases between them. The CDR3 DNA reads as TGTGCCAGCAGTTACAAAAGGGGACATTGGGCTGAAGCTTTCTTT. It encodes CASSYKRGHWAEAFF.

The chain uses TRBV11-1 and TRBJ1-2, with D possibly matching TRBD1 (5 bases). The CDR3 loop spans 17 amino acids. The germline V gene encodes CDR1 SGHAT and CDR2 FQDESV (reference sequence). Between the trimmed V and J ends, which lost 3 bases and 4 bases, there was a span of 21 bases. The CDR3 nucleotides read TGTGCCAGCAGCTTCTACAGATCGAGCGGGGCCAGCTATGGCTACACCTTC. Its protein is CASSFYRSSGASYGYTF.

This clone was counted between two and nine times. The chain has TRBV6-1 and TRBJ1-1; the match to TRBD1 covers 9 bases. V lost 4 bases and J lost 5; bases outside the gene matches: 5. The CDR3 is 14 amino acids. The germline V gene encodes CDR1 MNHNS and CDR2 SASEGT. The CDR3: CASSVGTGRTEAFF. The CDR3, as DNA: TGTGCCAGCAGTGTCGGGACAGGGAGGACTGAAGCTTTCTTT.

The chain links TRBV30 to TRBJ1-2; D remains ambiguous. Germline CDR1 reads GTSNPN; CDR2 reads SVGIG (reference sequence). This CDR3 contains 16 residues. Trimming removed 3 bases from V and 0 bases from J, with 17 bases in between. The chain's CDR3 is CAWSTRPTRTNYGYTF. CDR3 DNA: TGTGCCTGGAGCACCCGGCCGACACGTACTAACTATGGCTACACCTTC. Complete variable domain (other parts from reference TRBV30 and TRBJ1-2): SQTIHQWPATLVQPVGSPLSLECTVEGTSNPNLYWYRQAAGRGLQLLFYSVGIGQISSEVPQNLSASRPQDRQFILSSKKLLLSDSGFYLCAWSTRPTRTNYGYTFGSGTRLTVV.

The chain recombines TRBV5-1 with TRBJ1-2, with 7 bases lining up with TRBD1. The CDR3 is 15 residues long. Trimming cost V 4 bases and J 0 bases; bases outside gene matches: 6. Per the germline V gene, CDR1 is SGHRS and CDR2 is YFSETQ. CDR3: CASSITGAANYGYTF. As DNA, the CDR3 is TGCGCCAGCAGCATCACAGGGGCGGCTAACTATGGCTACACCTTC.

The chain uses TRBV19 and TRBJ2-1; TRBD2 aligns across 15 bases. Germline CDR1 and CDR2: LNHDA and SQIVND (reference sequence). Trimming at V came to 5 bases and at J to 7 bases, leaving 9 bases not matched to a gene. This CDR3 has 17 amino acids. CDR3: CASSLFGLAGGPNEQFF. The CDR3 bases are TGTGCCAGTAGTCTTTTTGGACTAGCGGGAGGGCCGAATGAGCAGTTCTTC.

This clone was picked up a small number of times. V gene TRBV6-1 combines with J gene TRBJ2-3; a weak D match, TRBD2 (6 bases). Germline CDR1 MNHNS, CDR2 SASEGT. This CDR3 spans 13 amino acids. V lost 11 bases to trimming and J lost 1 base, with 13 bases between them. The CDR3 sequence: CAWTERGTDTQYF. In DNA form, the CDR3 reads TGTGCCTGGACTGAGCGGGGCACAGATACGCAGTATTTT.

The chain recombines TRBV2 with TRBJ1-5; D remains unclear. The CDR3 has 12 amino acids. Germline assignment: CDR1 SNHLY and CDR2 FYNNEI. Trimming removed 6 bases from V and 7 bases from J, with 10 bases in between. The CDR3 loop is CASSIQRQPQHF. In DNA, the CDR3 is TGTGCCAGCAGCATCCAAAGACAGCCCCAGCATTTT.

The chain is built from TRBV30 and TRBJ2-5; TRBD2 agrees at 15 bases. Germline trimming cut 4 bases from V and 4 bases from J; bases unmatched to any gene: 10. There are 17 residues in the CDR3. Germline-derived CDR1 and CDR2 are GTSNPN and SVGIG (reference sequence). The CDR3 DNA follows: TGTGCCTGGAATCCGGGACTAGCGGGGGGCCCGCGAGAGACCCAGTACTTC. Its translation: CAWNPGLAGGPRETQYF.

This clone showed up many times. The rearrangement uses TRBV19 and TRBJ2-4; D is possibly TRBD1 or TRBD2 (5 bases each). This CDR3 region has 15 residues. CDR1 and CDR2 from the germline V gene are LNHDA and SQIVND (reference sequence). With 10 bases removed from V and 6 bases from J, the gap between germline ends came to 22 bases. CDR3 sequence reads: CATQGDPSVRNIQYF. The CDR3 coding sequence is TGTGCCACCCAGGGAGACCCCTCGGTTAGAAACATTCAGTACTTC. The whole variable domain, remainder taken from reference TRBV19 and TRBJ2-4, is DGGITQSPKYLFRKEGQNVTLSCEQNLNHDAMYWYRQDPGQGLRLIYYSQIVNDFQKGDIAEGYSVSREKKESFPLTVTSAQKNPTAFYLCATQGDPSVRNIQYFGAGTRLSVL.

The chain recombines TRBV5-6 with TRBJ1-2, with D possibly TRBD1 on 6 matching bases. The CDR3 runs to 15 residues. Germline assignment: CDR1 SGHDT and CDR2 YYEEEE. With 2 bases removed from V and 4 bases from J, the gap between germline ends came to 15 bases. The CDR3 DNA follows: TGTGCCAGCAGCTTACCCGACAGGAGGGGCTATGGCTACACCTTC. It yields the protein CASSLPDRRGYGYTF.

The V gene is TRBV19, the J gene TRBJ2-5; D remains ambiguous. From germline, CDR1 is LNHDA and CDR2 SQIVND (reference sequence). This CDR3 has 13 amino acids. Trimming left V 3 bases short and J 4 bases short, with 9 bases between. CDR3 loop: CASSIPPGETQYF. CDR3 DNA: TGTGCCAGTAGTATCCCCCCGGGAGAGACCCAGTACTTC.

This chain uses TRBV20-1 with TRBJ2-1; 13 bases align to TRBD2. Germline V gives CDR1 DFQATT, CDR2 SNEGSKA (reference sequence). This CDR3 is 13 amino acids long. Trimming took 6 bases from V and 10 from J; bases not matched to a gene: 6. The CDR3 sequence is CSAGLAGVQEQFF. The CDR3 coding sequence is TGCAGTGCAGGACTAGCGGGAGTGCAAGAGCAGTTCTTC.